This paragraph covers one TCR beta chain sequence. Its antigen is unidentified. TCRdb reprocessed the reads via MiXCR and lists one record per CDR3 protein. The profile shows 150,000 or so distinct CDR3 sequences, less than 25% of them singletons. This sample is part of a study of T cell repertoires in cytomegalovirus infection. Overall study: Public TCR beta signatures marked donors with CMV infection and the matching HLA.

Germline lookup yields CDR1 KGHSH and CDR2 LQKENI. The CDR3 has 13 residues. J lost 4 bases, V lost 6 bases, and 3 bases had no gene match. Findings and caveats of the study: Dominant in the ex vivo response were TCR beta clonotypes restricted by HLA-C and specific for CMV.

The rearrangement uses TRBV18 and TRBJ2-7; TRBD1 aligns across 10 bases. The source of this sequence is a human donor in good health (CMV status not recorded). Some clones in this sample may be carry-over from other donors' samples. Source material: PBMCs. For the CDR3, the DNA is TGTGCCAGCTCCCGGGGACAGGGGTACGAGCAGTACTTC. Translating it yields CASSRGQGYEQYF.